This section outlines one T cell receptor beta chain sequence together with its context. Its target is not known. This entry is derived from a study of CD4 T cells in relation to SARS-CoV-2 and coronaviruses. Here immunoSEQ multiplex PCR was the method, and the copy in TCRdb shows in-frame clones only, minus some. The sample carries fewer than 20,000 clones, nearly 85% recorded once. Germline V gene data show CDR1 as KGHSH and CDR2 as LQKENI. The CDR3 consists of 13 residues. Trimming shortened V by 6 bases and J by 8 bases, and 16 bases separated the two germline ends. Unexposed donor CD4+ T cells date from about 2011-2018, before the COVID-19 pandemic. After roughly 9 days of culture, CD4+ T cells were isolated.

The source material was CD4+ T cells from PBMCs, cultured in vitro. The chain employs TRBV18 and TRBJ1-2; D possibly corresponds to TRBD1 (5 bases). This receptor was taken from a human donor in good health. The CDR3 DNA sequence: TGTGCCAGCTCGCCCGAGACGGGGGTGGGCTACACCTTC. This sequence encodes CASSPETGVGYTF. The whole variable domain, remainder taken from reference TRBV18 and TRBJ1-2, is NAGVMQNPRHLVRRRGQEARLRCSPMKGHSHVYWYRQLPEEGLKFMVYLQKENIIDESGMPKERFSAEFPKEGPSILRIQQVVRGDSAAYFCASSPETGVGYTFGSGTRLTVV.